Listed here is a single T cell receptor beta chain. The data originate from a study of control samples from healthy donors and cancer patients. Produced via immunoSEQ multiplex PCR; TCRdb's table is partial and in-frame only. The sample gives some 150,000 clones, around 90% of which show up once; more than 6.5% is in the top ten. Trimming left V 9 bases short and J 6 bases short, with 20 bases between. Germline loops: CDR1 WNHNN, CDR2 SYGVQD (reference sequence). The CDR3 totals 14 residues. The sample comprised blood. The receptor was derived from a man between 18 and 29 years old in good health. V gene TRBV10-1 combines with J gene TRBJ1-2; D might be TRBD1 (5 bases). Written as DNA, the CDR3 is TGCGCCAGAGCTAAAGTAGCCAGGGAAAATGGCTACACCTTC. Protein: CARAKVARENGYTF.